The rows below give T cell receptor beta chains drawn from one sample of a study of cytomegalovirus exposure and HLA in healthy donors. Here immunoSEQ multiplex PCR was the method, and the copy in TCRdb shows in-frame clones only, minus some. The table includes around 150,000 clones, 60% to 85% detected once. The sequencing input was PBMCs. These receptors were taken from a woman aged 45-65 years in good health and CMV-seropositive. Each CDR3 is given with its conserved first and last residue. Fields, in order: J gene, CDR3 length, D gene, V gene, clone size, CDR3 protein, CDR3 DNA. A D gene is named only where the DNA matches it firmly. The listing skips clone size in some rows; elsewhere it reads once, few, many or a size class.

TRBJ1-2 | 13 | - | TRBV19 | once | CASSTGDRYGYTF | TGTGCCAGTAGTACAGGGGATAGGTATGGCTACACCTTC
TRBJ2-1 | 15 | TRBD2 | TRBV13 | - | CASSLMGLAGNEQFF | TGTGCCAGCAGCTTAATGGGACTAGCGGGGAATGAGCAGTTCTTC
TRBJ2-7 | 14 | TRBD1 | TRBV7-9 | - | CASSPWTGGHEQYF | TGTGCCAGCAGCCCATGGACAGGGGGACACGAGCAGTACTTC
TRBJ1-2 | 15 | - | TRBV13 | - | CASSSPNREHYGYTF | TGTGCCAGCAGCTCTCCTAACAGGGAACACTATGGCTACACCTTC
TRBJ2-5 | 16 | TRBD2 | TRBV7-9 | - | CASSSGTSGGRETQYF | TGTGCCAGCAGCTCCGGGACTAGCGGGGGTCGGGAGACCCAGTACTTC
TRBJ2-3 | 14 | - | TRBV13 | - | CASNLNGPTDTQYF | TGTGCCAGCAACCTTAATGGGCCCACAGATACGCAGTATTTT
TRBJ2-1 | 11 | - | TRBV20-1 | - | CSARVINEQFF | TGCAGTGCTAGAGTTATCAATGAGCAGTTCTTC
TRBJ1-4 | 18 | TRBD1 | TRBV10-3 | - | CAISPYASDRGTNEKLFF | TGTGCCATCAGTCCTTACGCATCGGACAGGGGAACTAATGAAAAACTGTTTTTT
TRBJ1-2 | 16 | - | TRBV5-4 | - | CASSLGQFQSDYGYTF | TGTGCCAGCAGCTTGGGGCAGTTCCAAAGTGACTATGGCTACACCTTC
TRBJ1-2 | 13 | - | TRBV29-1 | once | CSVGFLGARGYTF | TGCAGCGTTGGTTTCTTGGGGGCGCGGGGCTACACCTTC
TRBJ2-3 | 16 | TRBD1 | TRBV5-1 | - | CASSPGQGLDTDTQYF | TGCGCCAGCAGCCCCGGACAGGGGCTAGACACAGATACGCAGTATTTT